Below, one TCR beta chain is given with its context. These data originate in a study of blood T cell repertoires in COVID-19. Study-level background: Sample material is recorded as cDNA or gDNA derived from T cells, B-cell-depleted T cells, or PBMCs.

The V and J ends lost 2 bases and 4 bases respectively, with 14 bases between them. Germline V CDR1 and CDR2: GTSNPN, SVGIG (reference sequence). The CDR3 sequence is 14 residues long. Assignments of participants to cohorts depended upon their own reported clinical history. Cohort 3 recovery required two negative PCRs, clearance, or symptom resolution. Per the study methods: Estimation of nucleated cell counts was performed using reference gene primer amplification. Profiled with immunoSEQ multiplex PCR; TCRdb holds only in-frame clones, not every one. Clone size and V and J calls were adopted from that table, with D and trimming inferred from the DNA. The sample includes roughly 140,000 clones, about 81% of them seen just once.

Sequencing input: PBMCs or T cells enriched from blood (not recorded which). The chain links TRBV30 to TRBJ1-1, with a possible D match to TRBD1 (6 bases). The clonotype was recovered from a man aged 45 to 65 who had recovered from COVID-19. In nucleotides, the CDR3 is TGTGCCTGGAGTACGGGGGGGCTGAGCACTGAAGCTTTCTTT. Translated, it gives CAWSTGGLSTEAFF.